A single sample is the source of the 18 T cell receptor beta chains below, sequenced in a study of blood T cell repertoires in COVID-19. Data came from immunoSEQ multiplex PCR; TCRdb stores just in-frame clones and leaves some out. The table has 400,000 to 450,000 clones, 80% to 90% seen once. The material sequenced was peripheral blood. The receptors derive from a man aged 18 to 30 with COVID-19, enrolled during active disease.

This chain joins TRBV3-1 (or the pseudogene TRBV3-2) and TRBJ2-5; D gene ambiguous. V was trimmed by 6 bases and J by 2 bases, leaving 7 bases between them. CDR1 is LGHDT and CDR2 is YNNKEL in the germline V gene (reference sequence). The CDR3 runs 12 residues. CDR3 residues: CASRSGQETQYF. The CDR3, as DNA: TGTGCCAGCAGGTCCGGTCAAGAGACCCAGTACTTC.

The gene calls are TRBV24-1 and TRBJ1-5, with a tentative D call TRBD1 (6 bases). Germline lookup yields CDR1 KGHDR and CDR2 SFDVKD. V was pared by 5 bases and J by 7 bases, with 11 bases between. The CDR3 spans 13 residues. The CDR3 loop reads CATSVRGGQPQHF. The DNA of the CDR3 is TGTGCCACCAGTGTTAGGGGGGGGCAGCCCCAGCATTTT.

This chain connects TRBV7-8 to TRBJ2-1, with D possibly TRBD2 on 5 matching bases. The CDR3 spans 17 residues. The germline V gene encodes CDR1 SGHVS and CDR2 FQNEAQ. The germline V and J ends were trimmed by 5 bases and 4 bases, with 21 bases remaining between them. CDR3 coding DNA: TGTGCCAGCAGCAAAATACTCGAATCCGTAGCGTACAATGAGCAGTTCTTC. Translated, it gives CASSKILESVAYNEQFF.

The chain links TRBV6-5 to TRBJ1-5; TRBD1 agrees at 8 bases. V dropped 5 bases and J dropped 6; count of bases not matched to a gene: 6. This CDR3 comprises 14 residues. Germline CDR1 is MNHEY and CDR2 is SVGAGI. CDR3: CASSPQGAGQPQHF. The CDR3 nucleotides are TGTGCCAGCAGTCCTCAGGGGGCCGGTCAGCCCCAGCATTTT.

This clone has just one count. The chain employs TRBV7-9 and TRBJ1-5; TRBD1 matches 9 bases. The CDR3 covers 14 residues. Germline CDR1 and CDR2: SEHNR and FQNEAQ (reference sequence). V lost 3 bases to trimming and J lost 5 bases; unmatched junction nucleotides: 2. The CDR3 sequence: CASSFTGGDQPQHF. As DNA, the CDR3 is TGTGCCAGCAGCTTCACAGGGGGCGATCAGCCCCAGCATTTT.

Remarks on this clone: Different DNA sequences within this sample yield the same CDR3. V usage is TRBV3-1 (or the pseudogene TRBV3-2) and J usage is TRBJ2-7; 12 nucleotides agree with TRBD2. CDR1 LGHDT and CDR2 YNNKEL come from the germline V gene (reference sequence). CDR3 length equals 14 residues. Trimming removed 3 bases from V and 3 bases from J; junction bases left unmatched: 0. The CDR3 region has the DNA TGTGCCAGCAGCCAGACTAGCGGGAGCTACGAGCAGTACTTC. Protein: CASSQTSGSYEQYF.

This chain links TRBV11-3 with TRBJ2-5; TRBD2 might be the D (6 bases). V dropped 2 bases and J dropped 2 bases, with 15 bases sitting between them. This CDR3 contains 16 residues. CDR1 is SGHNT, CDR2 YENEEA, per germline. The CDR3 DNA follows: TGTGCCAGCAGCTTACGGGGCGGGACTCCGCAAGAGACCCAGTACTTC. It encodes CASSLRGGTPQETQYF. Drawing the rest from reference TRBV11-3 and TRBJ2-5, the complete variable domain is EAGVVQSPRYKIIEKKQPVAFWCNPISGHNTLYWYLQNLGQGPELLIRYENEEAVDDSQLPKDRFSAERLKGVDSTLKIQPAELGDSAVYLCASSLRGGTPQETQYFGPGTRLLVL.

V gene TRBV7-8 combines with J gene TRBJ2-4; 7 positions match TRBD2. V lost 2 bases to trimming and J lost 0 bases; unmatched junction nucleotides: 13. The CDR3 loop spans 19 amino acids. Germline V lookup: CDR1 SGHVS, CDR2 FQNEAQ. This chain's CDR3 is CASSLSTSALTLAKNIQYF. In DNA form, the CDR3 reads TGTGCCAGCAGCTTAAGCACTAGCGCCCTGACGTTAGCCAAAAACATTCAGTACTTC. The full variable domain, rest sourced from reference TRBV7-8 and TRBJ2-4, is GAGVSQSPRYKVAKRGQDVALRCDPISGHVSLFWYQQALGQGPEFLTYFQNEAQLDKSGLPSDRFFAERPEGSVSTLKIQRTQQEDSAVYLCASSLSTSALTLAKNIQYFGAGTRLSVL.

For the CDR3, the DNA is TGTGCCAGCAGGGGCTCAACTAATGAAAAACTGTTTTTT. Translating gives CASRGSTNEKLFF. The chain joins TRBV3-1 (or the pseudogene TRBV3-2) to TRBJ1-4; D is uncertain. The V gene's germline CDR1 is LGHDT and CDR2 YNNKEL (reference sequence). V lost 6 bases, J lost 0 bases, and 5 bases lay in between. The CDR3 has 13 residues.

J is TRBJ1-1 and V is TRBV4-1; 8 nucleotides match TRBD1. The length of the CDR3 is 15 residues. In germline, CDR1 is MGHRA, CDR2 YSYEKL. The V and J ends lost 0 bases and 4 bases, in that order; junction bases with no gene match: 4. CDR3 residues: CASSQDYRGFTEAFF. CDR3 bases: TGCGCCAGCAGCCAAGATTACAGGGGGTTCACTGAAGCTTTCTTT.

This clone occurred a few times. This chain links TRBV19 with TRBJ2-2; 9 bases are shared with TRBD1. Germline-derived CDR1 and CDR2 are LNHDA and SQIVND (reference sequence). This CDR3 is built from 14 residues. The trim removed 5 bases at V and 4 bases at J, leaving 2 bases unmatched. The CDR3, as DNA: TGTGCCAGTAGTTCGACAGGGGGCACCGGGGAGCTGTTTTTT. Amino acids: CASSSTGGTGELFF.

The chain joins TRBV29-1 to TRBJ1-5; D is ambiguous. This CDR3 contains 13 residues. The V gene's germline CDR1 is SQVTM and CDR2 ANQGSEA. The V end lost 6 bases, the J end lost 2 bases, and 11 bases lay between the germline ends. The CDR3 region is CSVSGDGNQPQHF. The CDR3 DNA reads TGCAGCGTATCGGGAGATGGCAATCAGCCCCAGCATTTT.

Here the CDR3 reads CASSEAKIVLQGAGETQYF. DNA for the CDR3: TGTGCCAGCAGTGAAGCCAAGATAGTTTTACAGGGGGCCGGGGAGACCCAGTACTTC. The chain couples TRBV6-1 to TRBJ2-5; 9 positions match TRBD1. Unmatched junction bases numbered 16, after V lost 0 bases and J lost 5 bases. In germline, CDR1 is MNHNS, CDR2 SASEGT. The CDR3 runs 19 residues.

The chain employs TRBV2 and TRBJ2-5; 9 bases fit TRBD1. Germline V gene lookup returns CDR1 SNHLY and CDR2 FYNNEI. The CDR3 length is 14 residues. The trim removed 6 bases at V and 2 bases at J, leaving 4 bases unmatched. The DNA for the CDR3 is TGTGCCAGCAGAAGAGGACAGGGGCAAGAGACCCAGTACTTC. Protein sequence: CASRRGQGQETQYF.

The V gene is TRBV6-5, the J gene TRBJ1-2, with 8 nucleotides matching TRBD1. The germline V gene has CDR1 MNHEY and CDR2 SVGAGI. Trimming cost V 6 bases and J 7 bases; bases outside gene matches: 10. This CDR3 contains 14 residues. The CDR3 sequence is CASRKPGQGGGYTF. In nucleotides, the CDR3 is TGTGCCAGCAGGAAACCCGGACAGGGAGGTGGCTACACCTTC.

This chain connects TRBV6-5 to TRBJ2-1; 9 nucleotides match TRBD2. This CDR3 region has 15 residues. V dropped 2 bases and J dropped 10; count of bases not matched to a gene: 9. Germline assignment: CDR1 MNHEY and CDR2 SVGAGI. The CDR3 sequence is CASSYGGGGAKEQFF. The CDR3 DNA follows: TGTGCCAGCAGTTACGGCGGCGGGGGGGCAAAGGAGCAGTTCTTC.

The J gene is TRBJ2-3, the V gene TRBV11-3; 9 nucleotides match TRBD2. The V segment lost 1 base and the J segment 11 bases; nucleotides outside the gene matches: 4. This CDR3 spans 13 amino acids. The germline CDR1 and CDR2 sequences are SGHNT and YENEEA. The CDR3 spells CASSLVGSGGQYF. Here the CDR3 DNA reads TGTGCCAGCAGCTTAGTGGGTAGCGGGGGGCAGTATTTT.

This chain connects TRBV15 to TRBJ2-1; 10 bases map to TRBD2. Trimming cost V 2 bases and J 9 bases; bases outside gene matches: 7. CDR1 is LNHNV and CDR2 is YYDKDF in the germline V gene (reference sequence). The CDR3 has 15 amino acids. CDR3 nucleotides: TGTGCCACCAGCAGACCGGGACTAGCGTTTGGTGAGCAGTTCTTC. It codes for CATSRPGLAFGEQFF.